The 27 T cell receptor beta chains below come from one sample, sequenced in a study of vaccination effects on CD4 cells after COVID-19. Isolation of CD4+ T cells took place after approximately ten days of culture. Each participant was administered two doses of either the BNT162b2 or the mRNA-1273 vaccine. For these TCRs, the target antigens are not known. The method was immunoSEQ multiplex PCR; TCRdb's version includes in-frame clones alone and lacks a portion of them. The sample shows 30,000 to 35,000 clones, about 74% of them seen only once. The sample here was CD4+ T cells from PBMCs cultured without peptide, taken after COVID-19 vaccination. The origin of the receptors is a human donor who received a COVID-19 vaccine.

This clone was recorded once. The V call is TRBV28, the J call TRBJ2-3, with D perhaps TRBD2 (5 bases). This CDR3 is built from 15 residues. The V end lost 10 bases, the J end lost 2 bases, and 19 bases lay between the germline ends. In germline, CDR1 is MDHEN, CDR2 SYDVKM. For the CDR3, the DNA is TGTGCCACCGTTAACCTGAGGGCAGTCACAGATACGCAGTATTTT. It specifies CATVNLRAVTDTQYF. The entire variable domain, with the rest obtained from reference TRBV28 and TRBJ2-3, is as follows: DVKVTQSSRYLVKRTGEKVFLECVQDMDHENMFWYRQDPGLGLRLIYFSYDVKMKEKGDIPEGYSVSREKKERFSLILESASTNQTSMYLCATVNLRAVTDTQYFGPGTRLTVL.

The chain recombines TRBV2 with TRBJ2-3; no reliable D call. CDR3 size: 13 residues. Trimming removed 7 bases at V and 2 bases at J, with 10 bases between. Germline V gives CDR1 SNHLY, CDR2 FYNNEI. In nucleotides, the CDR3 is TGTGCCAGCAAGGTGGGCCTCACAGATACGCAGTATTTT. As protein: CASKVGLTDTQYF.

The V gene is TRBV7-9, the J gene TRBJ1-1; tentative D call: TRBD1 (5 bases). Trimming left V 5 bases short and J 3 bases short, with 16 bases between. This CDR3 is 15 amino acids long. Germline V CDR1 and CDR2: SEHNR, FQNEAQ (reference sequence). DNA of the CDR3: TGTGCCAGCAGCCCTGACTTCTTAGGGGACACTGAAGCTTTCTTT. This codes for CASSPDFLGDTEAFF.

The J gene is TRBJ1-2, the V gene TRBV7-2, with no clear D. Germline V gene sequence: CDR1 SGHTA, CDR2 FQGNSA. Trimming pared 4 bases from V and 4 bases from J, leaving 13 bases between. This CDR3 spans 14 amino acids. For the CDR3, the DNA is TGTGCCAGCAGCTCCACCGGCGGAGGCTATGGCTACACCTTC. Protein sequence: CASSSTGGGYGYTF.

This clone occurred once. The chain combines TRBV19 with TRBJ1-2; D is unresolved. The CDR3 is 18 amino acids. Germline CDR1 and CDR2: LNHDA and SQIVND (reference sequence). Trimming stripped 2 bases from V and 4 bases from J, with 23 bases between. The CDR3 nucleotides are TGTGCCAGTAGTATACCCCGTTGGTCAGCTGAGGGTTTCTATGGCTACACCTTC. This sequence encodes CASSIPRWSAEGFYGYTF. Combining the CDR3 with reference TRBV19 and TRBJ1-2 gives the whole variable domain DGGITQSPKYLFRKEGQNVTLSCEQNLNHDAMYWYRQDPGQGLRLIYYSQIVNDFQKGDIAEGYSVSREKKESFPLTVTSAQKNPTAFYLCASSIPRWSAEGFYGYTFGSGTRLTVV.

This chain links TRBV14 with TRBJ2-7, with 8 nucleotides matching TRBD2. This CDR3 spans 14 amino acids. With V trimmed by 5 bases and J by 2 bases, 5 bases remained unmatched. CDR1 and CDR2 (germline): SGHDN, FVKESK. CDR3 sequence: CASSTSGVTYEQYF. The CDR3 DNA follows: TGTGCCAGCAGCACTAGCGGAGTTACCTACGAGCAGTACTTC.

The chain employs TRBV12-3 or TRBV12-4 and TRBJ2-1, with D possibly matching TRBD1 (6 bases). Between the trimmed V and J ends, which lost 6 bases and 9 bases, there was a span of 15 bases. CDR3 length: 13 residues. CDR3 coding DNA: TGTGCCAGCAGCCAACAGGGTCGTACTGAGCAGTTCTTC. Translating gives CASSQQGRTEQFF.

This clone was recorded a few times. The rearrangement joins TRBV20-1 to TRBJ2-3; D not resolved. The CDR3 is made up of 11 amino acids. Germline loops: CDR1 DFQATT, CDR2 SNEGSKA (reference sequence). The V and J ends lost 1 base and 5 bases respectively, with 4 bases between them. The CDR3 spells CSARAKDTQYF. CDR3 coding DNA: TGCAGTGCTAGAGCCAAAGATACGCAGTATTTT.

The V gene is TRBV9, the J gene TRBJ2-1; D is unclear. CDR3 length: 15 amino acids. Trimming stripped 0 bases from V and 4 bases from J, with 11 bases between. CDR1 and CDR2 (germline): SGDLS, YYNGEE. The DNA for the CDR3 is TGTGCCAGCAGCGTAGTTCTGGGTGGGTACAATGAGCAGTTCTTC. This sequence encodes CASSVVLGGYNEQFF.

The V and J genes are TRBV5-6 and TRBJ2-3; D uncertain. The length of the CDR3 is 14 residues. Looked up from germline, CDR1 is SGHDT and CDR2 is YYEEEE. The germline V and J ends were trimmed by 0 bases and 2 bases, with 7 bases remaining between them. CDR3 sequence: CASSLGLFTDTQYF. CDR3 in DNA: TGTGCCAGCAGCTTGGGGCTATTCACAGATACGCAGTATTTT.

The CDR3 DNA follows: TGTGCCAGCAGGAGGGGGCTTAACTATGGCTACACCTTC. Translating gives CASRRGLNYGYTF. V usage is TRBV28 and J usage is TRBJ1-2; 7 bases line up with TRBD1. The V gene end was trimmed by 6 bases and the J gene end by 1 base; junction bases not matched to a gene: 2. Looked up from germline, CDR1 is MDHEN and CDR2 is SYDVKM. CDR3 length equals 13 residues.

V and J are TRBV11-2 and TRBJ2-7, with TRBD1 identical over 9 bases. CDR3 length: 14 amino acids. With 5 bases clipped from V and 2 bases from J, the junction kept 4 bases outside the gene matches. From germline, CDR1 is SGHAT and CDR2 FQNNGV. The CDR3 loop is CASSPGTGPYEQYF. The CDR3 DNA reads as TGTGCCAGCAGCCCCGGGACAGGGCCCTACGAGCAGTACTTC.

The genes are TRBV6-5 and TRBJ1-6, with 11 bases fitting TRBD1. The V gene end was trimmed by 2 bases and the J gene end by 6 bases; junction bases not matched to a gene: 3. Germline V gene sequence: CDR1 MNHEY, CDR2 SVGAGI. The CDR3 runs to 16 residues. Here the CDR3 DNA reads TGTGCCAGCAGTTACACCGGGACAGGGGGTAATTCACCCCTCCACTTT. This translates into CASSYTGTGGNSPLHF.

This chain uses TRBV28 with TRBJ1-2, with D maybe TRBD1 (5 bases). The CDR3 consists of 15 residues. Between the trimmed V and J ends, which lost 3 bases and 4 bases, there was a span of 15 bases. Germline V CDR1 and CDR2: MDHEN, SYDVKM. The CDR3 loop is CASSFTGGRAYGYTF. The CDR3 bases are TGTGCCAGCAGTTTCACAGGAGGGCGGGCCTATGGCTACACCTTC.

This chain connects TRBV2 to TRBJ2-1; 9 bases align to TRBD2. Germline loops: CDR1 SNHLY, CDR2 FYNNEI. Trimming removed 8 bases from V and 5 bases from J; junction bases left unmatched: 7. The CDR3 spans 14 residues. CDR3 sequence: CASERWTSDNEQFF. In DNA, the CDR3 is TGTGCCAGCGAGCGGTGGACTAGCGACAATGAGCAGTTCTTC. Full variable domain (rest looked up from reference TRBV2 and TRBJ2-1): EPEVTQTPSHQVTQMGQEVILRCVPISNHLYFYWYRQILGQKVEFLVSFYNNEISEKSEIFDDQFSVERPDGSNFTLKIRSTKLEDSAMYFCASERWTSDNEQFFGPGTRLTVL.

The chain uses TRBV12-1 and TRBJ2-5; the listed D gene, TRBD2, was not tested against the DNA. TRBV12-1 is noted as a pseudogene. The CDR3 is made up of 15 amino acids. CDR3 in amino acids: CASSLVEGGLETQYF. CDR3 nucleotides: TGTGCCAGCAGCCTGGTTGAGGGGGGGCTGGAGACCCAGTACTTC.

This clone was picked up a small number of times. The DNA of the CDR3 is TGTGCCAGCAGTTACTCGCGGGACTCCGAAAAACTGTTTTTT. Protein: CASSYSRDSEKLFF. This chain links TRBV6-5 with TRBJ1-4; a weak D match, TRBD1 (5 bases). This CDR3 has 14 residues. Deletions cut 0 bases from V and 8 bases from J, with 10 bases between. From germline, CDR1 is MNHEY and CDR2 SVGAGI.

In its sample, this clone was seen once. This chain links TRBV3-1 (or the pseudogene TRBV3-2) with TRBJ2-2; D not resolved. In germline, CDR1 is LGHDT, CDR2 YNNKEL (reference sequence). The CDR3 has 13 amino acids. V shed 1 base and J shed 6 bases, with 6 bases lying between them. The CDR3 DNA is TGTGCCAGCAGCCAAGTAGAGGCCGGGGAGCTGTTTTTT. Translating it yields CASSQVEAGELFF.

There are a few counts of this clone. The J gene is TRBJ2-7, the V gene TRBV7-9; unclear D gene. In germline, CDR1 is SEHNR, CDR2 FQNEAQ (reference sequence). This CDR3 is 14 amino acids long. V dropped 5 bases and J dropped 0 bases, with 11 bases sitting between them. This CDR3 is CASSGPEHSYEQYF. CDR3 DNA: TGTGCCAGCAGCGGACCGGAGCACTCCTACGAGCAGTACTTC.

The chain employs TRBV28 and TRBJ1-3; 8 nucleotides agree with TRBD1. V lost 3 bases and J lost 10; bases outside the gene matches: 8. Per germline, CDR1 MDHEN and CDR2 SYDVKM. The CDR3 has 14 amino acids. The CDR3 reads CASSLTGEGRTIYF. Written as DNA, the CDR3 is TGTGCCAGCAGTTTGACAGGGGAAGGGAGAACCATATATTTT.

On this clone itself: The germline gene is not matched at one end of the junction; a read error may be the cause. V is TRBV7-7 and J is TRBJ2-5, with D hard to call. CDR3 length equals 13 residues. From germline, CDR1 is SSHAT and CDR2 FNYEAQ (reference sequence). CDR3 amino acids: CASSPQAGETQYF. DNA of the CDR3: TGTGCTAGCAGCCCCCAGGCCGGGGAGACCCAGTACTTC.

This clone has just a few counts. The V call is TRBV15, the J call TRBJ2-3; D is unclear. Trimming took 0 bases from V and 2 from J, leaving 9 bases between them. This CDR3 has 15 residues. Germline V gives CDR1 LNHNV, CDR2 YYDKDF (reference sequence). The CDR3 loop reads CATSRDPTPTDTQYF. In nucleotides, the CDR3 is TGTGCCACCAGCAGAGATCCGACCCCCACAGATACGCAGTATTTT.

V gene TRBV19 combines with J gene TRBJ1-2, with 10 bases lining up with TRBD1. This CDR3 has 15 amino acids. In germline, CDR1 is LNHDA, CDR2 SQIVND (reference sequence). The V and J ends lost 5 bases and 5 bases, in that order; junction bases with no gene match: 8. The CDR3 sequence: CASSLRDRGSYGYTF. Written as DNA, the CDR3 is TGTGCCAGTAGTCTCCGGGACAGGGGCTCATATGGCTACACCTTC. The complete variable domain, with remaining parts taken from reference TRBV19 and TRBJ1-2, reads DGGITQSPKYLFRKEGQNVTLSCEQNLNHDAMYWYRQDPGQGLRLIYYSQIVNDFQKGDIAEGYSVSREKKESFPLTVTSAQKNPTAFYLCASSLRDRGSYGYTFGSGTRLTVV.

The V gene is TRBV28, the J gene TRBJ2-5, with 12 bases identical to TRBD2. The CDR3 sequence is 20 residues long. The V segment lost 3 bases and the J segment 0 bases; nucleotides outside the gene matches: 14. CDR1 MDHEN and CDR2 SYDVKM come from the germline V gene. CDR3 residues: CASSFQLAGGRTMDQETQYF. For the CDR3, the DNA is TGTGCCAGCAGTTTTCAGCTAGCGGGAGGGCGAACGATGGACCAAGAGACCCAGTACTTC.

The CDR3 loop is CASSQGREEGYEQYF. In DNA, the CDR3 is TGTGCCAGCAGCCAAGGGCGGGAGGAAGGGTACGAGCAGTACTTC. V is TRBV4-2 and J is TRBJ2-7, with 8 bases lining up with TRBD2. The CDR3 loop spans 15 amino acids. Germline lookup yields CDR1 LGHNA and CDR2 YNFKEQ. Germline trimming cut 1 base from V and 4 bases from J; bases unmatched to any gene: 6.

The chain uses TRBV9 and TRBJ2-2; D might be TRBD2 (5 bases). The CDR3 loop spans 15 amino acids. CDR1 SGDLS and CDR2 YYNGEE come from the germline V gene. V was cut by 0 bases and J by 0 bases, with 6 bases left in between. The CDR3 sequence is CASSVELANTGELFF. The CDR3 DNA reads as TGTGCCAGCAGCGTAGAACTAGCGAACACCGGGGAGCTGTTTTTT.

The chain carries TRBV7-6 and TRBJ2-7; D not resolved. Germline lookup yields CDR1 SGHVS and CDR2 FNYEAQ. Trimming stripped 1 base from V and 1 base from J, with 11 bases between. The CDR3 has 15 residues. Written as DNA, the CDR3 is TGTGCCAGCAGCTTAGAGAGAGGCTTTTCCTACGAGCAGTACTTC. It yields the protein CASSLERGFSYEQYF.